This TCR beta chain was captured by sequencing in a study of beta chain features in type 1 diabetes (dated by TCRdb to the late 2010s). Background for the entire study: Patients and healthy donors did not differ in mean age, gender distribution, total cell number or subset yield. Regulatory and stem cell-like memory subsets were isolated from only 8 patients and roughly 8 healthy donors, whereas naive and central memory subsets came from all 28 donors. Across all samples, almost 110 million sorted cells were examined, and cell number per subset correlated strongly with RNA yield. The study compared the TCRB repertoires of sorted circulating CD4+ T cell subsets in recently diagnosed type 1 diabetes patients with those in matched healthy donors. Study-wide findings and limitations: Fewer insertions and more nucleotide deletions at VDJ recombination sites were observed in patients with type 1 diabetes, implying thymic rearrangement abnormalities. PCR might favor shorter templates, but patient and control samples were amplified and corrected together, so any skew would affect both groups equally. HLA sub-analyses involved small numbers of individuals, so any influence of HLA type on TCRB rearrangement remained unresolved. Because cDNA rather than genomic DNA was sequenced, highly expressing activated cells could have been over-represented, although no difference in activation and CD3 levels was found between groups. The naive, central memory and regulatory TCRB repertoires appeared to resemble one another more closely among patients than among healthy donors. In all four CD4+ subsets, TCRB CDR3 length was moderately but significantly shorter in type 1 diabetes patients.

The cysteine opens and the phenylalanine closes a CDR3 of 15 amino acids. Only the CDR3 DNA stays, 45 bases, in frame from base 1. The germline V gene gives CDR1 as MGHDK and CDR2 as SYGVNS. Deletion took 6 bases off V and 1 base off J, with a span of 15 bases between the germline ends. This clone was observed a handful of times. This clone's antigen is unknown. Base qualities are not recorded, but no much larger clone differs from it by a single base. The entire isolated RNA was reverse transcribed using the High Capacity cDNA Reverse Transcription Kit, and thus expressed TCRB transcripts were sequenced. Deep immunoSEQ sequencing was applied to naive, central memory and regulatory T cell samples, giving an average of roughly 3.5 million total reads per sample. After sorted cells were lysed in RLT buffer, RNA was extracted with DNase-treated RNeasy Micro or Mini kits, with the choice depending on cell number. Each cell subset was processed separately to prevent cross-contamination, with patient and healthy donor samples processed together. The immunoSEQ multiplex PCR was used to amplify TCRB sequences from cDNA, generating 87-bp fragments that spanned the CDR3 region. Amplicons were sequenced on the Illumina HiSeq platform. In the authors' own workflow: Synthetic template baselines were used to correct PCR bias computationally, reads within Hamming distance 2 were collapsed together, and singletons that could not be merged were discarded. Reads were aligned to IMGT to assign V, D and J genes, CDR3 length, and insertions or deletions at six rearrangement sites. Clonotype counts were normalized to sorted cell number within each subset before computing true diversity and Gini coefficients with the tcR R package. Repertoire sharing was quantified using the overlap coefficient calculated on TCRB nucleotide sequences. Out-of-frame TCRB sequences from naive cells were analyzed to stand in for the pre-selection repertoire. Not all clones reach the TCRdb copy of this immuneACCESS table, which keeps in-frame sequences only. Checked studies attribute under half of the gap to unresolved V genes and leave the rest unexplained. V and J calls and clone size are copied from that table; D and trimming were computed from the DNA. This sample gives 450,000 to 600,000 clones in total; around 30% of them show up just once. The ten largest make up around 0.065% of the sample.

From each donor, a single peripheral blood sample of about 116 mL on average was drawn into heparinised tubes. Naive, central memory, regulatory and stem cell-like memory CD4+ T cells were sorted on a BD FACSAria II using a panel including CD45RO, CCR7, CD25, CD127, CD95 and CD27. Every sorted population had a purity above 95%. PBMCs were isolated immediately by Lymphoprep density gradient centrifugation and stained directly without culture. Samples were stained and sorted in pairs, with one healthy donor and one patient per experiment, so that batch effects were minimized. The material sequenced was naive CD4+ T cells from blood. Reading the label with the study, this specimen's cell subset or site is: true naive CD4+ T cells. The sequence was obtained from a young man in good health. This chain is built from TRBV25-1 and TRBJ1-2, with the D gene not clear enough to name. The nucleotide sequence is TGTGCCAGCAGAGTCAGACCGGCTCTTAACTATGGCTACACCTTC. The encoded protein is CASRVRPALNYGYTF.